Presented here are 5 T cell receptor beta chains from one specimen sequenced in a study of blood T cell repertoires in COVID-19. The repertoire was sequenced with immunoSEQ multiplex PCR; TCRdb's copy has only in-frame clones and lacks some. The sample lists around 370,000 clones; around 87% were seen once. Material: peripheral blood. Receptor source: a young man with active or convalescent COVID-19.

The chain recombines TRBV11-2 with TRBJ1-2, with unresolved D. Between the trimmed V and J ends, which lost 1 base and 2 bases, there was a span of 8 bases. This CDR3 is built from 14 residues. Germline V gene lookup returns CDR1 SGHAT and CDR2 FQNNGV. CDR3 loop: CASSLAGGNYGYTF. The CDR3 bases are TGTGCCAGCAGCTTAGCGGGTGGAAACTATGGCTACACCTTC.

This CDR3 is CASSPSQSGDTGELFF. The CDR3 bases are TGTGCCAGCTCACCATCACAGAGCGGTGACACCGGGGAGCTGTTTTTT. V usage is TRBV18 and J usage is TRBJ2-2; perhaps TRBD2 as D (5 bases). The CDR3 spans 16 residues. Germline CDR1 and CDR2: KGHSH and LQKENI. Trimming pared 2 bases from V and 3 bases from J, leaving 13 bases between.

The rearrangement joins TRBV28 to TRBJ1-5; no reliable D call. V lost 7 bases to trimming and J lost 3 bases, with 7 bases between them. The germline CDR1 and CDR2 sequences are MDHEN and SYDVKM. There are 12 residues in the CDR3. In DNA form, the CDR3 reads TGTGCCAGCACGGCGGCCAATCAGCCCCAGCATTTT. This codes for CASTAANQPQHF.

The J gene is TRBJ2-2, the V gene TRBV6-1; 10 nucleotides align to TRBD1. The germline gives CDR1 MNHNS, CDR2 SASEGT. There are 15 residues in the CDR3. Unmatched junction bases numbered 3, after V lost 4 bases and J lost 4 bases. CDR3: CASSADRGVTGELFF. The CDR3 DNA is TGTGCCAGCAGTGCGGACAGGGGGGTCACCGGGGAGCTGTTTTTT.

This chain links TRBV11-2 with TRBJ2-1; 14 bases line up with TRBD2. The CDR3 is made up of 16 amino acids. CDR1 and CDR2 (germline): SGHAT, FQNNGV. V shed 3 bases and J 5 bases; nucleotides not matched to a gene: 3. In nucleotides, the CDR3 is TGTGCCAGCAGCTTGGGACTAGCGGGAGCAAACAATGAGCAGTTCTTC. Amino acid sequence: CASSLGLAGANNEQFF. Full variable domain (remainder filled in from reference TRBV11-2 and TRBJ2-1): EAGVAQSPRYKIIEKRQSVAFWCNPISGHATLYWYQQILGQGPKLLIQFQNNGVVDDSQLPKDRFSAERLKGVDSTLKIQPAKLEDSAVYLCASSLGLAGANNEQFFGPGTRLTVL.